Listed below are T cell receptor beta chains from one sample, sequenced in a study of cytomegalovirus exposure and HLA in healthy donors. Clones were sequenced by immunoSEQ multiplex PCR, and TCRdb holds only the in-frame ones, with some missing. The sample carries roughly 100,000 clones, 60% to 75% recorded once. The sample comprised PBMCs. These receptors were collected from a male donor in good health and CMV-seropositive. The CDR3 runs from the conserved cysteine through the conserved F or W. D genes are given only for firm matches. Size is omitted from some rows. Given values are once, few, many or a class for expanded clones.

TRBJ2-2 | TRBV5-1 | . | . | TGCGCCAGCAGGCGAGAGGTGAGCAGAGGTCCCGGGGAGCTGTTTTTT | CASRREVSRGPGELFF
TRBJ2-1 | TRBV6-1 | TRBD2 | once | TGTGCCAGCAGTGAAGCCGGGACTAGCGGATACAATGAGCAGTTCTTC | CASSEAGTSGYNEQFF
TRBJ2-3 | TRBV9 | TRBD2 | few | TGTGCCAGCAGTGATATAGCGGGAACTACAGATACGCAGTATTTT | CASSDIAGTTDTQYF
TRBJ2-7 | TRBV19 | TRBD1 | . | TGTGCCAGTAGTTCGACAGGGACGTACGAGCAGTACTTC | CASSSTGTYEQYF
TRBJ1-1 | TRBV5-4 | TRBD1 | . | TGTGCCAGCAGCCGGGGACAGGGCACGTCAGGCACTGAAGCTTTCTTT | CASSRGQGTSGTEAFF
TRBJ1-1 | TRBV5-1 | . | . | TGCGCCAGCAGCTTGGTGACCGGGATCGGAACTGAAGCTTTCTTT | CASSLVTGIGTEAFF
TRBJ1-2 | TRBV29-1 | TRBD1 | . | TGCAGCGTTGAGAGGGACAGGGTTGAGGGCCACACCTTC | CSVERDRVEGHTF
TRBJ1-1 | TRBV15 | . | . | TGTGCCACCAGCAAAATTCCGGGGGGTAACACTGAAGCTTTCTTT | CATSKIPGGNTEAFF
TRBJ2-2 | TRBV5-6 | . | . | TGTGCCAGCAGCTTGGCCGGGTACAACACCGGGGAGCTGTTTTTT | CASSLAGYNTGELFF
TRBJ2-7 | TRBV4-1 | TRBD2 | once | TGCGCCAGCAGCTCCGGGACTAGCAACGAGCAGTACTTC | CASSSGTSNEQYF
TRBJ2-7 | TRBV6-5 | TRBD1 | . | TGTGCCAGTTCCCGGGACAGGGTGGACGAGCAGTACTTC | CASSRDRVDEQYF
TRBJ1-3 | TRBV7-2 | TRBD1 | . | TGTGCCAGCAGCCCTCAGGGACAGTATGAAAACACCATATATTTT | CASSPQGQYENTIYF
TRBJ2-3 | TRBV6-4 | . | few | TGTGCCAGCAGTGCCCTGGGAAGGGGCTTCACAGATACGCAGTATTTT | CASSALGRGFTDTQYF